The 27 T cell receptor beta chains below were found in one sample sequenced in a study of cytomegalovirus exposure and HLA in healthy donors. A multiplex PCR was run with 60 Vbeta primers and 13 Jbeta primers. Sequenced by immunoSEQ multiplex PCR; TCRdb stores in-frame clones only, minus some. Of around 40,000 clones in the sample, 75% to 90% were seen once. Sequencing was done on a sample of PBMCs. These receptors originate from a woman in her thirties or forties in good health and CMV-seropositive.

The V gene is TRBV4-1, the J gene TRBJ1-2; D gene uncertain. V lost 3 bases and J lost 2, with 13 bases in between. The CDR3 runs 15 residues. CDR1 MGHRA and CDR2 YSYEKL come from the germline V gene. The CDR3 spells CASSHTSQKNYGYTF. CDR3 in DNA: TGCGCCAGCAGCCACACATCGCAGAAGAACTATGGCTACACCTTC.

CDR3 sequence (DNA): TGTGCCAGCAGCTCCCCAGGGTACGCTGAAGCTTTCTTT. This codes for CASSSPGYAEAFF. V is TRBV5-4 and J is TRBJ1-1; D is possibly TRBD1 (5 bases). The V end was cut by 3 bases, the J end by 6 bases, with 12 bases between. CDR3 length equals 13 residues. Germline V CDR1 and CDR2: SGHNT, YYREEE (reference sequence).

The V call is TRBV7-3, the J call TRBJ1-2; a possible D gene is TRBD1 (5 bases). The CDR3 loop spans 15 amino acids. Germline V lookup: CDR1 SGHTA, CDR2 FQGTGA. The V end lost 2 bases, the J end lost 1 base, and 11 bases lay between the germline ends. Here the CDR3 DNA reads TGTGCCAGCAGCTTAGGTGGAGGGGTTAACTATGGCTACACCTTC. It codes for CASSLGGGVNYGYTF.

The chain employs TRBV25-1 and TRBJ1-2; tentatively, D is TRBD1 (5 bases). The CDR3 consists of 13 residues. Germline CDR1 reads MGHDK; CDR2 reads SYGVNS. V was trimmed by 4 bases and J by 8 bases, leaving 14 bases between them. The CDR3 sequence: CASSGDLYLGYTF. The CDR3 nucleotides read TGTGCCAGCAGTGGGGACTTGTACCTAGGCTACACCTTC.

This clone appeared once. The identical CDR3 is also encoded by other nucleotide sequences in the sample. V is TRBV1 and J is TRBJ2-7; TRBD1 is the table's D call, not checked against the DNA. TRBV1 is given as a pseudogene. The CDR3 is made up of 16 amino acids. CDR3 nucleotides: TGCACCAGCAGCCAAGTCCCAGAACCCGAATCCTACGAGCAGTACTTC. This codes for CTSSQVPEPESYEQYF.

This clone has more than one count but fewer than ten. This chain joins TRBV19 and TRBJ2-7; D remains unclear. V was shortened by 9 bases and J by 0 bases, with 12 bases between the two germline ends. CDR1 is LNHDA and CDR2 is SQIVND in the germline V gene (reference sequence). The length of the CDR3 is 13 residues. CDR3 nucleotide sequence: TGTGCCAGCCAGCAGGCCGACTCCTACGAGCAGTACTTC. Translated, it gives CASQQADSYEQYF.

This chain connects TRBV11-1 to TRBJ1-1; D remains unclear. This CDR3 is built from 12 residues. Trimming removed 5 bases from V and 6 bases from J, with 10 bases in between. In germline, CDR1 is SGHAT, CDR2 FQDESV (reference sequence). For the CDR3, the DNA is TGTGCCAGCAGCCCGCCGGTCCCTGAAGCTTTCTTT. Protein sequence: CASSPPVPEAFF. The full variable domain, its missing parts supplied by reference TRBV11-1 and TRBJ1-1, is EAEVAQSPRYKITEKSQAVAFWCDPISGHATLYWYRQILGQGPELLVQFQDESVVDDSQLPKDRFSAERLKGVDSTLKIQPAELGDSAMYLCASSPPVPEAFFGQGTRLTVV.

This sequence joins TRBV18 and TRBJ1-5; D is undetermined. The CDR3 covers 12 residues. The germline V gene has CDR1 KGHSH and CDR2 LQKENI. With 4 bases removed from V and 6 bases from J, the gap between germline ends came to 7 bases. Written as DNA, the CDR3 is TGTGCCAGCTCACGACGGGGTCAGCCCCAGCATTTT. Residues: CASSRRGQPQHF.

In its sample, this clone was seen once. The V gene is TRBV7-9, the J gene TRBJ2-7, with a possible D match to TRBD2 (5 bases). The CDR3 consists of 12 residues. V lost 3 bases, J lost 5 bases, and 8 bases lay in between. CDR1 and CDR2 (germline): SEHNR, FQNEAQ (reference sequence). CDR3 sequence: CASSFRGDEQYF. In DNA form, the CDR3 reads TGTGCCAGCAGCTTCCGGGGAGACGAGCAGTACTTC.

This chain links TRBV5-5 with TRBJ2-7; 7 bases map to TRBD1. With 4 bases clipped from V and 6 bases from J, the junction kept 13 bases outside the gene matches. This CDR3 region has 15 residues. Germline loops: CDR1 SGHKS, CDR2 YYEKEE (reference sequence). CDR3 amino acids: CASSIGDRAVGEQYF. The DNA of the CDR3 is TGTGCCAGCAGCATAGGGGACAGAGCCGTGGGCGAGCAGTACTTC.

The genes are TRBV28 and TRBJ2-7; 7 bases align to TRBD2. J lost 3 bases, V lost 2 bases, and 4 bases had no gene match. CDR3 length equals 14 residues. Germline V gene sequence: CDR1 MDHEN, CDR2 SYDVKM. The CDR3 DNA is TGTGCCAGCAGTTTAGGCGGGAGCGGCTACGAGCAGTACTTC. Its protein is CASSLGGSGYEQYF.

V is TRBV6-5 and J is TRBJ2-2; 14 nucleotides match TRBD2. The CDR3 contains 15 residues. V lost 5 bases, J lost 6 bases, and 2 bases stayed unmatched. CDR1 is MNHEY, CDR2 SVGAGI, per germline. The DNA of the CDR3 is TGTGCCAGCAGTGTGACTAGCGGGAGGGCCGGGGAGCTGTTTTTT. Its protein product is CASSVTSGRAGELFF.

V is TRBV28 and J is TRBJ2-1, with no clear D. Deletions cut 3 bases from V and 7 bases from J, with 10 bases between. Germline loops: CDR1 MDHEN, CDR2 SYDVKM. The CDR3 length is 13 residues. The CDR3 sequence: CASSFLLSNEQFF. CDR3 DNA: TGTGCCAGCAGTTTCTTACTGAGTAATGAGCAGTTCTTC.

The chain couples TRBV18 to TRBJ2-1; 9 positions agree with TRBD1. The CDR3 is made up of 16 amino acids. Germline V gene lookup returns CDR1 KGHSH and CDR2 LQKENI. Trimming took 5 bases from V and 6 from J; bases not matched to a gene: 11. DNA of the CDR3: TGTGCCAGCTCATCCTCCTCCGGGACAGGGCTCAATGAGCAGTTCTTC. Protein product: CASSSSSGTGLNEQFF.

The J gene is TRBJ2-7, the V gene TRBV27, with D hard to call. V was shortened by 5 bases and J by 2 bases, with 16 bases between the two germline ends. Germline loops: CDR1 MNHEY, CDR2 SMNVEV (reference sequence). CDR3 size: 15 residues. The CDR3 region is CASSPTQEPPYEQYF. For the CDR3, the DNA is TGTGCCAGCAGTCCTACTCAGGAACCCCCCTACGAGCAGTACTTC.

This chain uses TRBV14 with TRBJ1-3; no clear D gene. CDR1 and CDR2 (germline): SGHDN, FVKESK. The CDR3 covers 12 residues. Trimming shortened V by 7 bases and J by 7 bases, and 11 bases separated the two germline ends. The DNA for the CDR3 is TGTGCCAGCACAAGCGGGTGGAACACCATATATTTT. This sequence encodes CASTSGWNTIYF.

This clone was observed a handful of times. The rearrangement uses TRBV6-1 and TRBJ1-1; TRBD1 might be the D (6 bases). This CDR3 region has 13 residues. V was trimmed by 11 bases and J by 0 bases, leaving 13 bases between them. Germline loops: CDR1 MNHNS, CDR2 SASEGT. The CDR3 sequence is CAHRERMNTEAFF. The CDR3 nucleotides are TGTGCCCACAGGGAAAGGATGAACACTGAAGCTTTCTTT.

CDR3 bases: TGTGCCAGCAGACCTCCGGGACAACTCTATGGCTACACCTTC. Its translation is CASRPPGQLYGYTF. This rearrangement joins TRBV5-4 to TRBJ1-2, with D possibly being TRBD1 (6 bases). Germline values: CDR1 SGHNT, CDR2 YYREEE (reference sequence). V was cut by 5 bases and J by 4 bases, with 15 bases left in between. The CDR3 extends over 14 amino acids.

The rearrangement links TRBV19 to TRBJ1-3; 7 nucleotides align to TRBD1. Per the germline V gene, CDR1 is LNHDA and CDR2 is SQIVND (reference sequence). The CDR3 has 15 residues. V was clipped by 3 bases and J by 0 bases; unmatched bases: 2. CDR3 region: CASSIRGVSGNTIYF. Here the CDR3 DNA reads TGTGCCAGTAGTATCAGGGGGGTCTCTGGAAACACCATATATTTT. Full variable domain (outside the CDR3, taken from reference TRBV19 and TRBJ1-3): DGGITQSPKYLFRKEGQNVTLSCEQNLNHDAMYWYRQDPGQGLRLIYYSQIVNDFQKGDIAEGYSVSREKKESFPLTVTSAQKNPTAFYLCASSIRGVSGNTIYFGEGSWLTVV.

This chain joins TRBV13 and TRBJ1-1; no clear D gene. The germline gives CDR1 PRHDT, CDR2 FYEKMQ (reference sequence). V lost 3 bases to trimming and J lost 5 bases, with 7 bases between them. CDR3 length: 12 residues. The CDR3 loop reads CASSFPRTEAFF. CDR3 DNA sequence: TGTGCCAGCAGCTTCCCTCGTACTGAAGCTTTCTTT.

The rearrangement uses TRBV28 and TRBJ2-3; no reliable D call. The length of the CDR3 is 15 residues. V was cut by 2 bases and J by 0 bases, with 9 bases left in between. Germline V gene lookup returns CDR1 MDHEN and CDR2 SYDVKM. CDR3 in DNA: TGTGCCAGCAGTTTAGGTAGCAGAAGCACAGATACGCAGTATTTT. This codes for CASSLGSRSTDTQYF.

The chain has TRBV4-2 and TRBJ1-2; maybe TRBD1 (6 bases). Deletions cut 0 bases from V and 4 bases from J, with 12 bases between. The CDR3 is made up of 15 amino acids. Germline loops: CDR1 LGHNA, CDR2 YNFKEQ. The CDR3 is CASSQDQGPFYGYTF. CDR3 DNA: TGTGCCAGCAGCCAAGATCAGGGGCCCTTCTATGGCTACACCTTC.

The V and J genes are TRBV7-9 and TRBJ2-1; a possible D gene is TRBD1 (5 bases). The CDR3 runs to 11 residues. Between the trimmed V and J ends, which lost 5 bases and 10 bases, there was a span of 9 bases. CDR1 SEHNR and CDR2 FQNEAQ come from the germline V gene (reference sequence). The DNA for the CDR3 is TGTGCCAGCAGCCCCCGGACAGAGCAGTTCTTC. Translated, it gives CASSPRTEQFF.

The chain carries TRBV7-9 and TRBJ2-1; 7 nucleotides align to TRBD1. The germline V gene encodes CDR1 SEHNR and CDR2 FQNEAQ (reference sequence). This CDR3 is built from 15 residues. The V and J ends lost 5 bases and 6 bases, in that order; junction bases with no gene match: 10. Written as DNA, the CDR3 is TGTGCCAGCAGCATTCGACAGGGTACTATCAATGAGCAGTTCTTC. As protein: CASSIRQGTINEQFF.

CDR3 nucleotide sequence: TGTGCCAGCAGCCAAGAGAGGGACAGGCCCTATGGCTACACCTTC. Protein: CASSQERDRPYGYTF. The gene calls are TRBV14 and TRBJ1-2, with 8 bases aligning to TRBD1. The CDR3 is 15 residues long. The trim removed 0 bases at V and 4 bases at J, leaving 4 bases unmatched. Germline CDR1 and CDR2: SGHDN and FVKESK.

Comments on this clone: A read error may account for a junction end that differs from germline. The rearrangement uses TRBV7-7 and TRBJ2-2, with D unclear. The CDR3 is 12 amino acids. Germline V lookup: CDR1 SSHAT, CDR2 FNYEAQ (reference sequence). CDR3 residues: CASSSYTGELFF. DNA of the CDR3: TGTGCTAGCAGCTCGTACACCGGGGAGCTGTTTTTT. Looking up the rest from reference TRBV7-7 and TRBJ2-2 gives the full variable domain: GAGVSQSPRYKVTKRGQDVTLRCDPISSHATLYWYQQALGQGPEFLTYFNYEAQPDKSGLPSDRFSAERPEGSISTLTIQRTEQRDSAMYRCASSSYTGELFFGEGSRLTVL.

J is TRBJ2-7 and V is TRBV5-1; perhaps TRBD2 as D (5 bases). Germline CDR1 SGHRS, CDR2 YFSETQ. The germline V and J ends were trimmed by 1 base and 1 base, with 9 bases remaining between them. This CDR3 comprises 14 residues. The CDR3 spells CASSLTRESYEQYF. The CDR3 DNA sequence: TGCGCCAGCAGCTTGACTAGGGAATCCTACGAGCAGTACTTC.